The TCR beta chain under discussion was sequenced for a study of blood T cell repertoires in COVID-19. In the study overall: PBMCs, B-cell-depleted T cells, or T cells were the source of the cDNA or gDNA that made up the material.

V gave up 0 bases and J gave up 1 base; unmatched junction bases: 5. The CDR3 runs 16 residues. Germline values: CDR1 SGHDT, CDR2 YYEEEE. As handled by the study authors: Amplified reference gene primers provided the basis for estimating nucleated cell counts. The protocol was immunoSEQ multiplex PCR, while the TCRdb copy is restricted to in-frame clones and leaves out a portion. For V, J and clone size, that table is used; D and trimming come from the DNA. The sample shows some 30,000 clones, around 89% of them seen only once. Input material: peripheral blood. V gene TRBV5-6 combines with J gene TRBJ2-7, with 9 bases identical to TRBD1. The TCR originated in a human donor in a cohort sampled during active COVID-19. The CDR3 bases are TGTGCCAGCAGCTTGGTGGGACAGGGAAATTCCTACGAGCAGTACTTC. Translated: CASSLVGQGNSYEQYF.